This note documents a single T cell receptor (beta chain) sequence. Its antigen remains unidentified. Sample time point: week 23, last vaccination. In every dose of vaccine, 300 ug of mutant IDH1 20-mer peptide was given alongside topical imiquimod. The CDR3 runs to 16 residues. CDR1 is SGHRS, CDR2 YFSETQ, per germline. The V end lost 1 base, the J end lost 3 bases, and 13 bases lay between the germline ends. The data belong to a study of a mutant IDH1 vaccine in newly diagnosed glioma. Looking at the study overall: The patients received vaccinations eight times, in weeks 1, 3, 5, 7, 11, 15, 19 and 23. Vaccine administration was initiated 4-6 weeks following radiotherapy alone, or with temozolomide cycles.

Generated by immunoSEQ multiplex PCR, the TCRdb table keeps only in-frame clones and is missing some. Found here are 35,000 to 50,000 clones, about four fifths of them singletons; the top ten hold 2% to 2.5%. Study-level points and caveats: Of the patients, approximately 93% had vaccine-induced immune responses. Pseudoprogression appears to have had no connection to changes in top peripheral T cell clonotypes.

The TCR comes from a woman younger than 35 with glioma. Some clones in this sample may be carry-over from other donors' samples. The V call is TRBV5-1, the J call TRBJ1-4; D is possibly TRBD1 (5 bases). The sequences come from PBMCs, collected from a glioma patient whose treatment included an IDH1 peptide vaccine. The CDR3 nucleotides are TGCGCCAGCAGCTTGCCGGGGGTAGTAGCTAATGAAAAACTGTTTTTT. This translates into CASSLPGVVANEKLFF.